This T cell receptor (beta chain) was recovered during a study of blood T cells in healthy people across ages. Study-wide background: About one barcoded beta molecule was captured per two T cells (by template switching).

CDR3 size: 12 residues. The germline V gene has CDR1 SNHLY and CDR2 FYNNEI. This clonotype was found once. At one boundary the junction diverges from the germline segment, which might be a read error. A second about 6 to 12 cycle PCR used barcoded and J-beta primers. MiXCR, run by TCRdb on the 5' RACE reads, gives a single entry per CDR3 protein. The sample contains 650,000 to 700,000 distinct CDR3 sequences, 52% of which appear only once. The sequenced sample consisted of blood. This sequence was found in a woman older than 75 in good health. The rearrangement links TRBV2 to TRBJ2-7, with a tentative D call TRBD1 (6 bases). The CDR3 is CASGDNSYGQYF. CDR3 DNA sequence: TGTGCCAGCGGGGACAACTCCTACGGGCAGTACTTC.